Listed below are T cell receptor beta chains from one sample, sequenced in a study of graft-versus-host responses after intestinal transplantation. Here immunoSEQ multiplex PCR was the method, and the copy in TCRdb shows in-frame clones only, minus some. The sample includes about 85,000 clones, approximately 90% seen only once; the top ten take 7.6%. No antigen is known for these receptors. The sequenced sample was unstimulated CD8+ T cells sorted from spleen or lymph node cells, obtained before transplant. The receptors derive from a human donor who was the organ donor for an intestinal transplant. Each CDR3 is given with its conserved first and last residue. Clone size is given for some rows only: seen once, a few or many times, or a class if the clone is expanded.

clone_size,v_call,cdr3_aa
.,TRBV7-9,CASSLVSDEQFF
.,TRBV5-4,CASSGGLAGGTYNEQFF
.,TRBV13,CASSVGQGFNTEAFF
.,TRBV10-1,CASSDASGTDTQYF
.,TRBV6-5,CASSLTGPSVGYTF
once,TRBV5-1,CASSFSSGNTGELFF
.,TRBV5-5,CASSLWNPTDTQYF
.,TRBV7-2,CASSLKPGLDEQYF
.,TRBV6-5,CASSYSPGQGAYEQFF
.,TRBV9,CASSAEYGGQETQYF
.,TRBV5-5,CASSLFLAFTDTQYF
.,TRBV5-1,CASSFNSGNTIYF
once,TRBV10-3,CAISGPGPSYEQYF
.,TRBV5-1,CASSLRDRGRAFF
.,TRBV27,CASSLGVRRETQYF
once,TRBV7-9,CASSLPDYEQYF